This T cell receptor beta chain came from a study of low-dose radiotherapy and immunotherapy resistance in tumors (dated by TCRdb to 2021 to 2024). At the level of the whole study: In Cohort 1, each fraction delivered 0.5 Gy every 2 weeks, and the prescribed total PTV dose was 6.5 Gy. Cyclophosphamide 200 mg/m2 was administered intravenously every two weeks, one day before each radiation and immunotherapy administration. For Cohort 2, the dose was 1 Gy per fraction given every two weeks, adding up to 13 Gy in total across 26 weeks. Nivolumab and ipilimumab were both given intravenously, with nivolumab at a 240 mg flat dose every two weeks and ipilimumab at 1 mg/kg every six weeks. Eight patients were included in the translational analysis, namely three from the first dose cohort plus the first five from the second dose cohort. Starting on cycle 1 day 1, patients took 300 mg of aspirin by mouth once a day for four cycles. The trial did not randomize participants into treatment groups.

This sample's time point label indicates: after trial treatment. Reading the label with the study, this specimen's treatment or condition is: LDRT plus nivolumab, ipilimumab, low-dose cyclophosphamide and aspirin (RACIN trial). Donors were enrolled in RACIN, a single-arm phase I dose-escalation trial combining nivolumab, ipilimumab, aspirin, low-dose cyclophosphamide and low-dose radiotherapy. Eligible patients had advanced, TIL-negative solid tumors. This clonotype was seen at least ten times. No cognate antigen has been identified for it. Base qualities are not recorded, but no much larger clone differs from it by a single base. From its cysteine to its phenylalanine, the CDR3 spans 11 amino acids. Of the read, only the CDR3 DNA is kept; its 33 bases are in frame from base 1. The junction carries 6 bases between V and J, which are trimmed by 4 bases and 5 bases respectively. CDR1 is given as WNHNN and CDR2 as SYGVQD, both from the germline V gene (reference sequence).

Sequencing relied on an Illumina HiSeq 2500. To make first-strand cDNA, Superscript III was used along with a set of TRAV- and TRBV-specific primers so that both the TCRalpha and TCRbeta chains were covered. TCRs were amplified with Phusion for about 20 PCR cycles using a constant-region primer together with the adapter attached to the V primers. The MessageAmp II aRNA Amplification Kit was used to amplify the isolated mRNA, with in vitro transcription run for over 15 hours at 37 degrees C. The Dynabeads mRNA DIRECT Purification Kit was used to isolate the mRNA for TCR sequencing. Indexed Illumina adapters were added in a second roughly 25-cycle Phusion PCR, and the resulting products were purified with AMPure XP beads. The study's own analysis went as follows. Custom Perl scripts pooled TCR sequences encoding the same protein, removed out-of-frame sequences and computed each clonotype's abundance. Any TCR sequence backed by just one read was left out of the analysis. The metrics used to describe the repertoires included Shannon entropy, Gini index, clonality, richness, and the frequency of TCRs shared between repertoires. In TCRdb, the public reads were trimmed at Q25 with fastp and aligned with MiXCR, with productive beta chains retained. Identical CDR3 protein sequences are pooled into one entry, listed with their most common genes and DNA. The V and J calls reflect TCRdb's pipeline rather than the authors' work. This sample holds 100,000 or so distinct CDR3 sequences; around 20% were observed only once. Of the sample, roughly 4.3% falls within the top ten clones.

The rearranged segments are TRBV10-1 and TRBJ2-7, with no confidently assigned D gene. The receptor was derived from a male donor with prostate cancer. The sample consisted of PBMCs, taken after low-dose radiotherapy plus immunotherapy. The DNA sequence is as follows: TGCGCCAGCAGTGGTAACGACGAGCAGTACTTC. It specifies CASSGNDEQYF.